A single T cell receptor beta chain is shown here with its context. Data came from immunoSEQ multiplex PCR; TCRdb stores just in-frame clones and leaves some out. This table has about 60,000 clones, approximately 77% appearing once. The data belong to a study of blood T cell repertoires in COVID-19. Study at large: Both acute and convalescent COVID-19 samples were obtained from the United States, Italy and Spain. The analysed material was cDNA or gDNA that came from T cells, B-cell-depleted T cells, or PBMCs.

Seattle researchers signed up patients amid active infection and tracked them longitudinally. With 5 bases removed from V and 6 bases from J, the gap between germline ends came to 11 bases. Germline CDR1 reads SGHAT; CDR2 reads FQNNGV. The CDR3 extends over 12 amino acids. Sequencing was done on a sample of peripheral blood. V and J are TRBV11-2 and TRBJ2-7, with a weak D call TRBD1 (6 bases). The clonotype originates from a woman aged 65 to 85 with COVID-19, enrolled during active disease. CDR3 region: CASSLQGGEQYF. The DNA for the CDR3 is TGTGCCAGCAGCCTACAGGGTGGCGAGCAGTACTTC.